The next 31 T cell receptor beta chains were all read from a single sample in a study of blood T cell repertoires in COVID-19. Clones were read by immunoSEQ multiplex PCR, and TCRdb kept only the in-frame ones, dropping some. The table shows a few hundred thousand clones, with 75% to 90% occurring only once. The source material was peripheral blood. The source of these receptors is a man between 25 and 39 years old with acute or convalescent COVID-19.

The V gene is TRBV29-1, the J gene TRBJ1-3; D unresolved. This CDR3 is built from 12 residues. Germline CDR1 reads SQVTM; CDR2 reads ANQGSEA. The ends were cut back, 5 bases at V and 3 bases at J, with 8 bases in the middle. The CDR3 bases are TGCAGCGTTTTAGCCGATGGAAACACCATATATTTT. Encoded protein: CSVLADGNTIYF.

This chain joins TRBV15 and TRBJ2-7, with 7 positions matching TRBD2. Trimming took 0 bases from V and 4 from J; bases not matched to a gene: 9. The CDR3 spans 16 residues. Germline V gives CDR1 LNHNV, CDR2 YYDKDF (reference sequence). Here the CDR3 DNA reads TGTGCCACCAGCAGAGATCTGGTAGCGGGTAGATACGAGCAGTACTTC. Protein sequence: CATSRDLVAGRYEQYF.

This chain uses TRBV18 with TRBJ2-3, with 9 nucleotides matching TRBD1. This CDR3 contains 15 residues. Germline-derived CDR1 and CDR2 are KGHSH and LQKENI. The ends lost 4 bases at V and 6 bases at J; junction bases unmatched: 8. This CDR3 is CASSQNLGQGDTQYF. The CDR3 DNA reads TGTGCCAGCTCACAAAACTTAGGACAGGGGGATACGCAGTATTTT.

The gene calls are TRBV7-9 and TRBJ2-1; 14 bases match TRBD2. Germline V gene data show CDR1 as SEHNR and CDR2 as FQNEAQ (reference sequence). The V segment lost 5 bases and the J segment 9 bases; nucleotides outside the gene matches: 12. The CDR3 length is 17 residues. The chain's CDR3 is CASSPKGGTSGRGEQFF. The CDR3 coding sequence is TGTGCCAGCAGCCCGAAGGGCGGGACTAGCGGGAGAGGTGAGCAGTTCTTC.

The chain's CDR3 is CASSAGLDTQYF. The DNA of the CDR3 is TGTGCCAGCAGTGCAGGGCTCGATACGCAGTATTTT. J is TRBJ2-3 and V is TRBV28; TRBD1 might be the D (5 bases). The CDR3 consists of 12 residues. The germline V gene has CDR1 MDHEN and CDR2 SYDVKM. Between the trimmed V and J ends, which lost 5 bases and 6 bases, there was a span of 9 bases.

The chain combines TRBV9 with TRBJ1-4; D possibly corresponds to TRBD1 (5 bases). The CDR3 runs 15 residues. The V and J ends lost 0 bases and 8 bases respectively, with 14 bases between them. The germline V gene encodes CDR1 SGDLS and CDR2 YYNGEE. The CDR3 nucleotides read TGTGCCAGCAGCGTAGCTGCGGGGAAGGGGGAAAAACTGTTTTTT. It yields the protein CASSVAAGKGEKLFF.

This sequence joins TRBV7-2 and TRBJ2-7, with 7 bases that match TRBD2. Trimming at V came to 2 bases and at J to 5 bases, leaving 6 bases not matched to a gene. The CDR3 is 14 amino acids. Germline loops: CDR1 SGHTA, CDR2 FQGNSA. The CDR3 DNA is TGTGCCAGCAGCTTATGGGGGGGAGTCGACGAGCAGTACTTC. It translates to CASSLWGGVDEQYF.

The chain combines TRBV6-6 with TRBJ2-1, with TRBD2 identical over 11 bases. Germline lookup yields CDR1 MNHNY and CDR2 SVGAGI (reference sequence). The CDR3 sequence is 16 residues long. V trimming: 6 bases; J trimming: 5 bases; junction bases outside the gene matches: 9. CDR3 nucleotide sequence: TGTGCCAGCAGGCCCTCTCTAGCGGGGGGTAACAATGAGCAGTTCTTC. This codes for CASRPSLAGGNNEQFF.

CDR3: CASSLTGAKEQYF. Written as DNA, the CDR3 is TGTGCCAGCAGTTTGACAGGGGCGAAAGAGCAGTACTTC. This rearrangement joins TRBV28 to TRBJ2-7; 8 bases are a match to TRBD1. With V trimmed by 3 bases and J by 7 bases, 5 bases remained unmatched. Germline loops: CDR1 MDHEN, CDR2 SYDVKM. This CDR3 is 13 amino acids long. Together with reference TRBV28 and TRBJ2-7, the CDR3 gives the full variable domain: DVKVTQSSRYLVKRTGEKVFLECVQDMDHENMFWYRQDPGLGLRLIYFSYDVKMKEKGDIPEGYSVSREKKERFSLILESASTNQTSMYLCASSLTGAKEQYFGPGTRLTVT.

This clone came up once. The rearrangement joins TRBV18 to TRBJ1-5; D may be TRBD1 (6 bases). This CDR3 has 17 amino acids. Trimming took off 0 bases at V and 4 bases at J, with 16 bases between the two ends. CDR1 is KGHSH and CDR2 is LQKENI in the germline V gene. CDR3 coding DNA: TGTGCCAGCTCACCACCTACTGCCGGGACACAAAATCAGCCCCAGCATTTT. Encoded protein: CASSPPTAGTQNQPQHF.

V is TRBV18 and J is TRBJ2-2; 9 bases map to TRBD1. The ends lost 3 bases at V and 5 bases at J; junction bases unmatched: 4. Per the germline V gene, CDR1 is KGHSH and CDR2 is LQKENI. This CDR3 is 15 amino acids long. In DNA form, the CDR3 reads TGTGCCAGCTCACCTCAAGGACAGGGGACCGGGGAGCTGTTTTTT. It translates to CASSPQGQGTGELFF.

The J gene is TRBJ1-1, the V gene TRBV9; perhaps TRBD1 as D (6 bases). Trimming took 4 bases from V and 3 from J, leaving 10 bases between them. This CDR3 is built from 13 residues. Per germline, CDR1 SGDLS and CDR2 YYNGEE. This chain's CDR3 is CASSLTGHTEAFF. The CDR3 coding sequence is TGTGCCAGCAGCTTAACAGGGCACACTGAAGCTTTCTTT.

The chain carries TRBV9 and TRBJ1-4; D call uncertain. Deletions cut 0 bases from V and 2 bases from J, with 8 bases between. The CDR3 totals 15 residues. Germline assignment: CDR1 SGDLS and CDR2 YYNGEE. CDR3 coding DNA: TGTGCCAGCAGCGTAGCAGGTTGGACTAATGAAAAACTGTTTTTT. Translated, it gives CASSVAGWTNEKLFF.

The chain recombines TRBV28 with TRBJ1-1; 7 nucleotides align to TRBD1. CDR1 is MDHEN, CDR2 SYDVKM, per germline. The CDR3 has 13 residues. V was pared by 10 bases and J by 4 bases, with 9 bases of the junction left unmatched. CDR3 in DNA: TGTGCCACCCAAGGGGGCGCGGGCACTGAAGCTTTCTTT. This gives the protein CATQGGAGTEAFF.

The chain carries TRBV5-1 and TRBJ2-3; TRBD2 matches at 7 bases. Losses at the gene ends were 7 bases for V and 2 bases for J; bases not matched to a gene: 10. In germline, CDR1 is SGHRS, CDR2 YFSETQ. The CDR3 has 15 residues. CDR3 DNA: TGCGCCAGCTGCCTAGCGGATTCGCTCACAGATACGCAGTATTTT. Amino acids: CASCLADSLTDTQYF.

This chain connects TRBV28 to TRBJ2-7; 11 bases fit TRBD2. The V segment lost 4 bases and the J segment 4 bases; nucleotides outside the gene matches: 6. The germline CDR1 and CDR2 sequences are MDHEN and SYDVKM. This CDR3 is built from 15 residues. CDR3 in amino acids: CASSYVAGGLYEQYF. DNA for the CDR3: TGTGCCAGCAGTTACGTAGCGGGAGGGCTTTACGAGCAGTACTTC.

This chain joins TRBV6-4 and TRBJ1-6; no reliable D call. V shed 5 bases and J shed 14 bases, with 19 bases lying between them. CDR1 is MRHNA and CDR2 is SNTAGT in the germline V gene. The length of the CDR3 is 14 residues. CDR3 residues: CASSPFGPGFTLHF. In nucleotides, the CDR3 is TGTGCCAGCAGTCCTTTCGGGCCGGGATTCACCCTCCACTTT.

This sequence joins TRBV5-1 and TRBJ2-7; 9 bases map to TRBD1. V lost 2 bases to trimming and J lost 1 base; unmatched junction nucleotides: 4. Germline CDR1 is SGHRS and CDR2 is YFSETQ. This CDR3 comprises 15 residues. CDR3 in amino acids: CASSLQGASSYEQYF. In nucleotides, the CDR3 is TGCGCCAGCAGCTTACAGGGGGCGTCGTCCTACGAGCAGTACTTC.

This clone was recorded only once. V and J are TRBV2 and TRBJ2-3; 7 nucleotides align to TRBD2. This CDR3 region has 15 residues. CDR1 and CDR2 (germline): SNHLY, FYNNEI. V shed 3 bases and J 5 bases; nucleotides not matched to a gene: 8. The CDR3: CASSEGGTSVDTQYF. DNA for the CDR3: TGTGCCAGCAGTGAGGGGGGGACTTCTGTAGATACGCAGTATTTT. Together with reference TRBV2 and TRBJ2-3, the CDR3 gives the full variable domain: EPEVTQTPSHQVTQMGQEVILRCVPISNHLYFYWYRQILGQKVEFLVSFYNNEISEKSEIFDDQFSVERPDGSNFTLKIRSTKLEDSAMYFCASSEGGTSVDTQYFGPGTRLTVL.

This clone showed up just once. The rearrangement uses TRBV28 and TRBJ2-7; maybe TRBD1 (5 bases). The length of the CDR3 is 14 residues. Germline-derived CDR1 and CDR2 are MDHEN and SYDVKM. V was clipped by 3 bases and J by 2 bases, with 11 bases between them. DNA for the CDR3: TGTGCCAGCAGTTTCGGTGCAGGGCCCTACGAGCAGTACTTC. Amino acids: CASSFGAGPYEQYF.

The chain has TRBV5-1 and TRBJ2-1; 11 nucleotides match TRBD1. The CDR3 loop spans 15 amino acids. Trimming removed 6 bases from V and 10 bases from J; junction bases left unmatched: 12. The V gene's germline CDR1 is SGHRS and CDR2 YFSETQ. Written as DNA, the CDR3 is TGCGCCAGCACGTCTGTTGGGACAGGGGGAGGCGAGCAGTTCTTC. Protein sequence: CASTSVGTGGGEQFF.

The CDR3 sequence: CASSQVGYEQYF. The DNA of the CDR3 is TGTGCCAGCAGCCAAGTCGGCTACGAGCAGTACTTC. The chain joins TRBV4-2 to TRBJ2-7, with unresolved D. Germline values: CDR1 LGHNA, CDR2 YNFKEQ. The CDR3 runs to 12 residues. V lost 1 base to trimming and J lost 3 bases, with 4 bases between them.

In nucleotides, the CDR3 is TGTGCCAGCAGTCCGGGGGGTCAGGGGCCCCAGCATTTT. Translating it yields CASSPGGQGPQHF. The rearrangement links TRBV12-3 or TRBV12-4 to TRBJ1-5; tentatively, D is TRBD1 (5 bases). Trimming took 5 bases from V and 9 from J, leaving 14 bases between them. This CDR3 has 13 residues.

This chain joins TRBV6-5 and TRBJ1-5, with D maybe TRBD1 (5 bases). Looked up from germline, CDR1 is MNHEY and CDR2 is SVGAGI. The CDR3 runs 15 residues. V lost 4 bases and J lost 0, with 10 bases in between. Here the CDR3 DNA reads TGTGCCAGCAGTTGGGGGGGAGGTAGCAATCAGCCCCAGCATTTT. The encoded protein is CASSWGGGSNQPQHF.

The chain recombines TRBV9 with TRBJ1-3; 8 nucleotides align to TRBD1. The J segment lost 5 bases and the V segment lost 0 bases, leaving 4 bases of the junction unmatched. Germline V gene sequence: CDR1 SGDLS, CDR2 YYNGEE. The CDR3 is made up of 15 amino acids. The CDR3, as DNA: TGTGCCAGCAGCGTAGATACCAGGGGGCGAAACACCATATATTTT. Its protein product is CASSVDTRGRNTIYF.

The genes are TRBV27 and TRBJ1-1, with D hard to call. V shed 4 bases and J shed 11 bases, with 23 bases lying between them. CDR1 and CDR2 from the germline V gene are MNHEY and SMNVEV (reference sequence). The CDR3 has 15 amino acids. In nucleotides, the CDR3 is TGTGCCAGCAGTTCCTTATCCACGCGGGGTTACGGGGCTTTCTTT. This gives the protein CASSSLSTRGYGAFF.

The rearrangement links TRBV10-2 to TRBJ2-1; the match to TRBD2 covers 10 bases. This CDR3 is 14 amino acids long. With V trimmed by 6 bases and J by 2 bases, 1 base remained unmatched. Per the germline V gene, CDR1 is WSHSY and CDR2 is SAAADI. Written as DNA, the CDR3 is TGCGCCAGCAGACTAGCGGGGACCTACAATGAGCAGTTCTTC. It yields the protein CASRLAGTYNEQFF.

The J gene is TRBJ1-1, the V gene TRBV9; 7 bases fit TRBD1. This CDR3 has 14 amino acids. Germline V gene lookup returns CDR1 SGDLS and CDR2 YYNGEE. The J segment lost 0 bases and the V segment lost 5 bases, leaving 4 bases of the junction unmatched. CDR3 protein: CASSPGQMNTEAFF. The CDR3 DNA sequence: TGTGCCAGCAGTCCGGGACAGATGAACACTGAAGCTTTCTTT.

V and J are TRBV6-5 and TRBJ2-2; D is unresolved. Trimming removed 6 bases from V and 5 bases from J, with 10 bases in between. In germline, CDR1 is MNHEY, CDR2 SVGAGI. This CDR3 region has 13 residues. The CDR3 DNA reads TGTGCCAGCAGGCCCGGTGGTACCGGGGAGCTGTTTTTT. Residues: CASRPGGTGELFF.

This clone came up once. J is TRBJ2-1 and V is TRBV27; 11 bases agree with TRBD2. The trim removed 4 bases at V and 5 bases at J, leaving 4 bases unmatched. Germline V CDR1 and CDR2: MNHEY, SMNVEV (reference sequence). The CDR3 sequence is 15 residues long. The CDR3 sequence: CASSSGTSGNNEQFF. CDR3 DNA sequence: TGTGCCAGCAGTTCCGGGACTAGCGGTAACAATGAGCAGTTCTTC.

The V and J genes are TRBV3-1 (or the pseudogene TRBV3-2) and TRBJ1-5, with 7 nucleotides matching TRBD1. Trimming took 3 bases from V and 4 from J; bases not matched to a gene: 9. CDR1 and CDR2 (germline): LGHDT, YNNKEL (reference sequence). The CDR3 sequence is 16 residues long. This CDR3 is CASSQRKTGTNQPQHF. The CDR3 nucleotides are TGTGCCAGCAGCCAGAGGAAGACAGGGACTAATCAGCCCCAGCATTTT.